This T cell receptor (beta chain) originates from a study of T cell repertoires in cytomegalovirus infection. Study in general: It was recently identified HLA-C-restricted and well-studied HLA-B-restricted CMV epitopes that the study used.

TCRdb passed the reads through MiXCR, listing each CDR3 protein once. The table records 640,000 or so distinct CDR3 sequences, around 32% of them present only once. V was pared by 4 bases and J by 6 bases, with 10 bases between. The CDR3 length is 13 residues. Germline V CDR1 and CDR2: SEHNR, FQNEAQ (reference sequence). This clonotype was seen a few times. The antigen is undetermined. Study conclusions and caveats: Totalled public TCR beta family frequency picked out people who carried CMV plus the relevant HLA. In two of eight donors, the top clonotype was HLA-C-restricted CMV-specific.

The rearrangement joins TRBV7-9 to TRBJ2-1; D might be TRBD2 (7 bases). This receptor was taken from a human donor in good health (CMV status not recorded). Some clones in this sample may be carry-over from other donors' samples. Sequences were derived from cultured PBMCs, sampled from culture after CMV antigen stimulation. CDR3 in amino acids: CASSWGGPNEQFF. The CDR3 coding sequence is TGTGCCAGCAGCTGGGGGGGCCCCAATGAGCAGTTCTTC. Filled out from reference TRBV7-9 and TRBJ2-1, the complete variable domain reads DTGVSQNPRHKITKRGQNVTFRCDPISEHNRLYWYRQTLGQGPEFLTYFQNEAQLEKSRLLSDRFSAERPKGSFSTLEIQRTEQGDSAMYLCASSWGGPNEQFFGPGTRLTVL.